The rows below give T cell receptor beta chains drawn from one sample of a study of blood T cell repertoires in COVID-19. The repertoire was sequenced with immunoSEQ multiplex PCR; TCRdb's copy has only in-frame clones and lacks some. Here the sample spans about 360,000 clones, around nine tenths being singletons. Sequencing was carried out using peripheral blood. Receptor source: a human donor in a cohort sampled during active COVID-19. The CDR3 runs from the conserved cysteine through the conserved F or W. Each record gives: D gene, J gene, V gene, clone size, CDR3 protein, CDR3 DNA. D genes are given only for firm matches. Not every row has a clone size; where given, it reads once, few, many or a size class.

NA TRBJ1-1 TRBV18 NA CASSSRSTGAYTEAFF TGTGCCAGCTCATCCCGTTCGACAGGAGCGTACACTGAAGCTTTCTTT
NA TRBJ2-7 TRBV2 few CASSEARGSGYEQYF TGTGCCAGCAGTGAAGCGCGGGGTAGCGGTTACGAGCAGTACTTC
TRBD2 TRBJ2-3 TRBV5-1 NA CASSSVAGVVDTQYF TGCGCCAGCAGCTCCGTAGCGGGGGTGGTAGATACGCAGTATTTT
NA TRBJ2-7 TRBV7-9 NA CASSLVHYEQYF TGTGCCAGCAGCTTAGTCCACTACGAGCAGTACTTC
TRBD1 TRBJ2-2 TRBV9 NA CASSLTTGQGKELFF TGTGCCAGCAGCTTAACGACAGGGCAGGGGAAGGAGCTGTTTTTT
TRBD1 TRBJ2-4 TRBV7-9 NA CASSFQTGPLYLAKNIQYF TGTGCCAGCAGCTTCCAGACAGGGCCACTATACTTAGCCAAAAACATTCAGTACTTC
NA TRBJ2-7 TRBV29-1 NA CSVEDRTVEQYF TGCAGCGTTGAAGATCGGACTGTCGAGCAGTACTTC
NA TRBJ2-2 TRBV2 NA CASSPQPQGTGELFF TGTGCCAGCAGCCCACAACCACAGGGAACCGGGGAGCTGTTTTTT
NA TRBJ1-6 TRBV6-1 NA CASSEGAGGGSPLHF TGTGCCAGCAGTGAAGGGGCAGGAGGAGGTTCACCCCTCCACTTT
TRBD2 TRBJ2-1 TRBV20-1 NA CSASTTRGGTYNEQFF TGCAGTGCTAGTACTACGCGGGGGGGTACCTACAATGAGCAGTTCTTC
NA TRBJ1-1 TRBV9 NA CASSPPDCEAFF TGTGCCAGCAGCCCGCCGGACTGTGAAGCTTTCTTT
NA TRBJ2-5 TRBV28 once CASSVATQGETQYF TGTGCCAGCAGTGTCGCAACCCAGGGGGAGACCCAGTACTTC
NA TRBJ2-7 TRBV18 few CASSQGVGSYEQYF TGTGCCAGCTCACAGGGGGTGGGATCTTACGAGCAGTACTTC
TRBD1 TRBJ1-6 TRBV4-2 NA CASSQDPRGTVLNSPLHF TGTGCCAGCAGCCAAGACCCTAGGGGGACAGTCCTTAATTCACCCCTCCACTTT
NA TRBJ2-7 TRBV28 NA CASGEKNYEQYF TGTGCCAGCGGGGAGAAAAACTACGAGCAGTACTTC
NA TRBJ2-7 TRBV3-1/TRBV3-2 NA CASSHGLTYEQYF TGTGCCAGCAGCCACGGACTCACCTACGAGCAGTACTTC
NA TRBJ1-2 TRBV6-4 NA CASSDSREGNGYTF TGTGCCAGCAGTGACTCCAGGGAAGGGAATGGCTACACCTTC
TRBD2 TRBJ2-7 TRBV3-1/TRBV3-2 NA CASSPLAGESYEQYF TGTGCCAGCAGCCCCCTGGCGGGGGAGTCCTACGAGCAGTACTTC
NA TRBJ1-2 TRBV3-1/TRBV3-2 NA CASSQAQSRGAGYGYTF TGTGCCAGCAGCCAAGCACAATCCAGGGGTGCGGGCTATGGCTACACCTTC
TRBD1 TRBJ2-2 TRBV5-1 NA CASSPGQGRTGELFF TGCGCCAGCAGCCCGGGACAGGGTAGGACCGGGGAGCTGTTTTTT
NA TRBJ2-5 TRBV7-9 NA CASNQGLKTQYF TGTGCCAGCAACCAGGGCCTTAAGACCCAGTACTTC
NA TRBJ2-5 TRBV6-1 NA CASSEWGSQETQYF TGTGCCAGCAGTGAATGGGGCTCCCAAGAGACCCAGTACTTC
NA TRBJ1-3 TRBV2 few CASSDAGANTIYF TGTGCCAGCAGTGATGCAGGGGCAAACACCATATATTTT
NA TRBJ1-1 TRBV6-5 NA CASNRQQNTEAFF TGTGCCAGCAACAGACAGCAGAACACTGAAGCTTTCTTT
NA TRBJ1-2 TRBV11-2 few CASSLAGGMVDGYTF TGTGCCAGCAGCCTAGCAGGAGGGATGGTAGATGGCTACACCTTC
NA TRBJ1-5 TRBV30 NA CAWSLDGVSPQHF TGTGCCTGGAGCTTAGACGGAGTAAGTCCCCAGCATTTT
NA TRBJ1-2 TRBV30 NA CAWSVWSPYGYTF TGTGCCTGGAGTGTATGGAGCCCCTATGGCTACACCTTC
TRBD2 TRBJ2-1 TRBV15 NA CATSPQLGGLAGGNNEQFF TGTGCCACCAGCCCCCAACTAGGCGGACTAGCGGGAGGGAACAATGAGCAGTTCTTC
TRBD1 TRBJ1-1 TRBV7-8 once CASSPVTGHANTEAFF TGTGCCAGCAGCCCGGTGACAGGGCATGCGAACACTGAAGCTTTCTTT